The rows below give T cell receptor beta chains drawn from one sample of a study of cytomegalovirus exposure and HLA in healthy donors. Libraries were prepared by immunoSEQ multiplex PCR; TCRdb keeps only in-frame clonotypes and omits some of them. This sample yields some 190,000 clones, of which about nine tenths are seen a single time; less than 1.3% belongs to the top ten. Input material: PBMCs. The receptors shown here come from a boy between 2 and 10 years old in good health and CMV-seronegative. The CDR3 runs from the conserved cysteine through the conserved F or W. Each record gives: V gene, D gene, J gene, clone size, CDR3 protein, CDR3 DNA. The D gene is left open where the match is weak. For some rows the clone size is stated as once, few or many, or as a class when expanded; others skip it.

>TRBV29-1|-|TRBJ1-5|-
CSVTHSSNQPQHF
TGCAGCGTAACCCACAGTAGCAATCAGCCCCAGCATTTT
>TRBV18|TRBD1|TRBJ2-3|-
CASSPPLTGPGWDTQYF
TGTGCCAGCTCACCGCCTTTGACAGGGCCTGGTTGGGATACGCAGTATTTT
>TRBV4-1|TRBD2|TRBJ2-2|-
CASSQKRESGTGELFF
TGCGCCAGCAGCCAAAAGCGGGAGTCTGGAACCGGGGAGCTGTTTTTT
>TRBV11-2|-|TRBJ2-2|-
CASSPLASGELFF
TGTGCCAGCAGCCCTTTAGCGAGCGGGGAGCTGTTTTTT
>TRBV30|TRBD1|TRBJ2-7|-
CAWSPHRDSLYEQYF
TGTGCCTGGAGTCCCCACCGGGACAGTCTCTACGAGCAGTACTTC
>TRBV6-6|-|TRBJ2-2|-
CASSYDLTSPPGELFF
TGTGCCAGCAGTTACGACCTAACCTCTCCCCCCGGGGAGCTATTTTTT
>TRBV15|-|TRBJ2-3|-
CATSRRTDTQYF
TGTGCCACCAGCCGCAGAACAGATACGCAGTATTTT
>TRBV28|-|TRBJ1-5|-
CASSPGVGQPQHF
TGTGCCAGCAGCCCCGGGGTTGGGCAGCCCCAGCATTTT
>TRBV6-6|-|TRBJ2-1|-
CASSSFSASSYNEQFF
TGTGCCAGCAGCTCCTTTAGCGCAAGCTCCTACAATGAGCAGTTCTTC
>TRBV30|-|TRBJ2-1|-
CASYLRGSLGEQFF
TGTGCCTCTTACCTACGGGGGTCTTTGGGTGAGCAGTTCTTC
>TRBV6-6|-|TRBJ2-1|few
CASSFSEYNEQFF
TGTGCCAGCAGTTTTAGCGAGTACAATGAGCAGTTCTTC
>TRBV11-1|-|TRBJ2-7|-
CASSWAVHEQYF
TGTGCCAGCAGCTGGGCCGTCCACGAGCAGTACTTC
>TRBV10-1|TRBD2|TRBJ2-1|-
CASSETSGGPYNEQFF
TGCGCCAGCAGCGAGACTAGCGGGGGGCCTTACAATGAGCAGTTCTTC
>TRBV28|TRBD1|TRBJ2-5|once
CASQDRRGETQYF
TGTGCCAGCCAGGACAGGCGCGGGGAGACCCAGTACTTC
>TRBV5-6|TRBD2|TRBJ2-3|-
CASSNERLAGIPSTDTQYF
TGTGCCAGCAGCAACGAACGACTAGCGGGAATTCCTAGCACAGATACGCAGTATTTT
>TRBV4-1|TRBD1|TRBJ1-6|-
CASSQAGGAGGESPLHF
TGCGCCAGCAGCCAAGCGGGGGGGGCAGGGGGAGAATCACCCCTCCACTTT
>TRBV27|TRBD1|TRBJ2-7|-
CASSLSRDRRTYEQYF
TGTGCCAGCAGTTTATCTCGGGACAGACGAACCTACGAGCAGTACTTC
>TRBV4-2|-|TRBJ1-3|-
CASSPSRGPTGNTIYF
TGTGCCAGCAGCCCTTCCAGGGGCCCTACGGGAAACACCATATATTTT
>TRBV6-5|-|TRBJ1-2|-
CASYRGGGGYTF
TGTGCCTCATATAGGGGGGGCGGCGGCTACACCTTC
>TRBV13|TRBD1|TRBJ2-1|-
CASSYPGGSYNEQFF
TGTGCCAGCAGCTACCCAGGGGGTTCCTACAATGAGCAGTTCTTC
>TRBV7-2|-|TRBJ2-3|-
CASSLVTSTDTQYF
TGTGCCAGCAGCTTAGTTACTAGCACAGATACGCAGTATTTT
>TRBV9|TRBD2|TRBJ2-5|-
CASSLIAGGPGTQYF
TGTGCCAGCAGCCTCATAGCGGGAGGCCCTGGGACCCAGTACTTC
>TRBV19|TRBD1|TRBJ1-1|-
CASNTGVTNTEAFF
TGTGCCAGTAATACAGGGGTCACGAACACTGAAGCTTTCTTT
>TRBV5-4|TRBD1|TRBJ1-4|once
CASTYTSTGRSNEKLFF
TGTGCCAGCACCTATACTTCGACAGGGCGGTCTAATGAAAAACTGTTTTTT
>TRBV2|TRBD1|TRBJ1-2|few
CASIDRADYGYTF
TGTGCCAGCATAGACAGGGCAGACTATGGCTACACCTTC
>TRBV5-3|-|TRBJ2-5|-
CARSLWGGGKETQYF
TGTGCCAGAAGCCTCTGGGGAGGGGGAAAAGAGACCCAGTACTTC
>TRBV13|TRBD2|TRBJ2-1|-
CASTLTSGTRSHNEQFF
TGTGCCAGCACTCTAACCTCCGGGACTAGATCCCACAATGAGCAGTTCTTC
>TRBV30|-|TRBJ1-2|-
CAWSTQDYLGYTF
TGTGCCTGGAGCACACAGGATTATTTGGGCTACACCTTC
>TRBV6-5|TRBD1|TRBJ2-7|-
CASSWGTGTYEQYF
TGTGCCAGCAGTTGGGGGACAGGAACTTACGAGCAGTACTTC
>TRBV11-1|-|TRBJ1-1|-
CASSRQTNTEAFF
TGTGCCAGCAGTCGACAGACGAACACTGAAGCTTTCTTT
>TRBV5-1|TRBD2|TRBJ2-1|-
CASSFMGLAGYNEQFF
TGCGCCAGCAGCTTCATGGGACTAGCGGGGTACAATGAGCAGTTCTTC
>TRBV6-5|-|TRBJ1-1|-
CASSYGLNAGNTEAFF
TGTGCCAGCAGTTACGGGTTGAATGCAGGGAACACTGAAGCTTTCTTT
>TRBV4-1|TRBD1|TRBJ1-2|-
CASSQVDRGYGYTF
TGCGCCAGCAGCCAAGTGGACAGGGGCTATGGCTACACCTTC
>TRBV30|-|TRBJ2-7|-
CAWSSGHTYEQYF
TGTGCCTGGAGTAGCGGGCATACCTACGAGCAGTACTTC
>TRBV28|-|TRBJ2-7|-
CASSYSGEQYF
TGTGCCAGCAGTTATTCGGGCGAGCAGTACTTC
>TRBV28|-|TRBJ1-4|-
CASSLSPRTDEKLFF
TGTGCCAGCAGTTTATCCCCCCGGACAGACGAAAAACTGTTTTTT
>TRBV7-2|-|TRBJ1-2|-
CASSEMGGGGYTF
TGTGCCAGCAGCGAGATGGGGGGAGGCGGCTACACCTTC
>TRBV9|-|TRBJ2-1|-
CASSVRRDPSGNEQFF
TGTGCCAGCAGCGTAAGGAGGGATCCTTCGGGAAATGAGCAGTTCTTC
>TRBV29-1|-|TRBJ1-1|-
CSVELASSGNTEAFF
TGCAGCGTTGAATTAGCGTCATCGGGGAACACTGAAGCTTTCTTT
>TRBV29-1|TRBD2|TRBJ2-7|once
CSVRTSGRVGGRYEQYF
TGCAGCGTAAGGACTAGCGGGAGGGTGGGTGGCAGGTACGAGCAGTACTTC
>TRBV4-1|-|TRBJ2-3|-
CASSLTRGDTQYF
TGCGCCAGCAGCCTAACTAGAGGAGATACGCAGTATTTT
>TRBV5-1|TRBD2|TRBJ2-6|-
CASSLHTGGAGGESGANVLTF
TGCGCCAGCAGCTTACATACCGGGGGAGCGGGAGGGGAGTCTGGGGCCAACGTCCTGACTTTC
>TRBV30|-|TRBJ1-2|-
CAWSISVQGYGYTF
TGTGCCTGGAGTATTTCCGTTCAGGGCTATGGCTACACCTTC
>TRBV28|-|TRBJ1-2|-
CASSLRPGGREYGYTF
TGTGCCAGCAGTTTACGACCTGGTGGGAGAGAATATGGCTACACCTTC
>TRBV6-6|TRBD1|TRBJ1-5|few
CASSSGTGNFQPQHF
TGTGCCAGCAGTTCCGGGACAGGGAATTTTCAGCCCCAGCATTTT